The rows below give T cell receptor beta chains drawn from one sample of a study of T cell responses to AZD1222 COVID-19 vaccine. Produced via immunoSEQ multiplex PCR; TCRdb's table is partial and in-frame only. The table lists about 97,000 clones, about 89% of them singletons, with about 7.5% in the top ten. The input for sequencing was peripheral blood, taken on day 0 of AZD1222 vaccination. Receptor source: an adult in good health. The CDR3 runs from the conserved cysteine through the conserved F or W. Fields, in order: J gene, V gene, CDR3 length, clone size, D gene, CDR3 protein, CDR3 DNA. D genes are given only for firm matches. The size field is filled for only some rows; it gives once, few, many or a size class.

TRBJ2-3,TRBV19,14,-,-,CASRQGLSTDTQYF,TGTGCCAGTCGACAGGGACTCAGCACAGATACGCAGTATTTT
TRBJ1-6,TRBV5-1,14,-,TRBD1,CASSFGQEISPLHF,TGCGCCAGCAGCTTTGGACAGGAGATCTCACCCCTCCACTTT
TRBJ1-4,TRBV4-2,16,-,-,CASSQAQGRGDEKLFF,TGTGCCAGCAGCCAAGCACAGGGCCGAGGGGATGAAAAACTGTTTTTT
TRBJ2-3,TRBV5-1,16,-,-,CASSLRQGGSTDTQYF,TGCGCCAGCAGCCTCAGGCAGGGCGGGAGCACAGATACGCAGTATTTT
TRBJ2-2,TRBV5-8,16,-,-,CASSPERATVTGELFF,TGTGCCAGCAGCCCCGAGCGGGCCACAGTTACCGGGGAGCTGTTTTTT
TRBJ1-1,TRBV18,15,once,TRBD1,CASSQAGGMNTEAFF,TGTGCCAGCTCACAGGCAGGGGGCATGAACACTGAAGCTTTCTTT
TRBJ1-3,TRBV19,13,few,-,CASEQSSGNTIYF,TGTGCCAGTGAACAGAGCTCTGGAAACACCATATATTTT
TRBJ2-5,TRBV5-1,15,-,TRBD2,CASGGTSGAEETQYF,TGCGCCAGCGGGGGGACTAGCGGGGCTGAAGAGACCCAGTACTTC
TRBJ2-5,TRBV5-1,15,-,-,CASSLVGQTQETQYF,TGCGCCAGCAGCTTGGTGGGACAAACCCAAGAGACCCAGTACTTC
TRBJ1-4,TRBV5-1,14,many,-,CASSLQGNNEKLFF,TGCGCCAGCAGCTTGCAGGGTAATAATGAAAAACTGTTTTTT
TRBJ1-5,TRBV4-1,18,-,-,CASSPGGSLAAGNQPQHF,TGCGCCAGCAGCCCGGGCGGCAGCCTAGCTGCCGGCAATCAGCCCCAGCATTTT
TRBJ1-5,TRBV19,14,-,-,CASSILGGWQPQHF,TGTGCCAGTAGTATCTTGGGGGGCTGGCAGCCCCAGCATTTT